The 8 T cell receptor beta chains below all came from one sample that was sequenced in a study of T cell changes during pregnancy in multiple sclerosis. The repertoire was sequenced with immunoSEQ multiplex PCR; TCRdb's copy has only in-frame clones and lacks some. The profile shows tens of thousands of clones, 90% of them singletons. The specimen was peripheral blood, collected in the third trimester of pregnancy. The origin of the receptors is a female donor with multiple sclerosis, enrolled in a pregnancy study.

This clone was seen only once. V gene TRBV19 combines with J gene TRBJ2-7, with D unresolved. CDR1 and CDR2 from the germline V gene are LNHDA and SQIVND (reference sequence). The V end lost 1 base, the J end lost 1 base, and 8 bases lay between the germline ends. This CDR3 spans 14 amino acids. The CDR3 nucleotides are TGTGCCAGTAGTATAGGGGCAGGTTCCTACGAGCAGTACTTC. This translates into CASSIGAGSYEQYF. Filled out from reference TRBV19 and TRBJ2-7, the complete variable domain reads DGGITQSPKYLFRKEGQNVTLSCEQNLNHDAMYWYRQDPGQGLRLIYYSQIVNDFQKGDIAEGYSVSREKKESFPLTVTSAQKNPTAFYLCASSIGAGSYEQYFGPGTRLTVT.

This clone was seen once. The CDR3 DNA reads TGTGCCTGGGACCGGGACAGGGGTTTGGATGGCTACACCTTC. Its translation: CAWDRDRGLDGYTF. The rearrangement links TRBV30 to TRBJ1-2; TRBD1 matches 10 bases. Germline CDR1 is GTSNPN and CDR2 is SVGIG (reference sequence). V lost 5 bases to trimming and J lost 6 bases; unmatched junction nucleotides: 9. The CDR3 spans 14 residues.

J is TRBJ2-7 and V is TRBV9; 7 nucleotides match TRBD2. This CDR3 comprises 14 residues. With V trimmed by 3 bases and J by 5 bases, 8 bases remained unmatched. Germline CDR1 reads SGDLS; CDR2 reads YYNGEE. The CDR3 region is CASSDPRGVDEQYF. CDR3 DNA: TGTGCCAGCAGCGACCCCCGGGGGGTCGACGAGCAGTACTTC. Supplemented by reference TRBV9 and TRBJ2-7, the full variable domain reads DSGVTQTPKHLITATGQRVTLRCSPRSGDLSVYWYQQSLDQGLQFLIQYYNGEERAKGNILERFSAQQFPDLHSELNLSSLELGDSALYFCASSDPRGVDEQYFGPGTRLTVT.

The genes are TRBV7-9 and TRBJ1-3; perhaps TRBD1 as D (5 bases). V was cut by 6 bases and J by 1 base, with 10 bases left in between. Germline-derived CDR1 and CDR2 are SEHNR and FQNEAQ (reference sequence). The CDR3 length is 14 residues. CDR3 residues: CASRHRGSGNTIYF. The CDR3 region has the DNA TGTGCCAGCAGGCATAGGGGATCTGGAAACACCATATATTTT. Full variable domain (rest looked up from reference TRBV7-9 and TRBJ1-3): DTGVSQNPRHKITKRGQNVTFRCDPISEHNRLYWYRQTLGQGPEFLTYFQNEAQLEKSRLLSDRFSAERPKGSFSTLEIQRTEQGDSAMYLCASRHRGSGNTIYFGEGSWLTVV.

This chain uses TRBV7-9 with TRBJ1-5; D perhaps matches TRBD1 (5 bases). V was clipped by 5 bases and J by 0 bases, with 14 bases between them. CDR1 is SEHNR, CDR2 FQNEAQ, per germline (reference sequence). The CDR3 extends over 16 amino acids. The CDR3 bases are TGTGCCAGCAGCGCAGAACAGGTTAATAGCAATCAGCCCCAGCATTTT. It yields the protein CASSAEQVNSNQPQHF. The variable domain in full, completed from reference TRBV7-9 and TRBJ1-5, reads DTGVSQNPRHKITKRGQNVTFRCDPISEHNRLYWYRQTLGQGPEFLTYFQNEAQLEKSRLLSDRFSAERPKGSFSTLEIQRTEQGDSAMYLCASSAEQVNSNQPQHFGDGTRLSIL.

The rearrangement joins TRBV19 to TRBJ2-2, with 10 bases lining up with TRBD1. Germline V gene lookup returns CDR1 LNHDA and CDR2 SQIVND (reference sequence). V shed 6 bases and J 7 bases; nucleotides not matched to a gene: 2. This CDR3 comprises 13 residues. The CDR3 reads CASSGTGDGELFF. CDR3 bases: TGTGCCAGTAGCGGGACAGGGGACGGGGAGCTGTTTTTT.

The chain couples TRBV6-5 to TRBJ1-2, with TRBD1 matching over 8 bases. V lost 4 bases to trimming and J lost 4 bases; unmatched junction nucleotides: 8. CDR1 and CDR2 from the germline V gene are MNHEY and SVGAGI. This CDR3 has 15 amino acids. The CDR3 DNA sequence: TGTGCCAGCAGTTCTAACAGGGGGGCCGGCTATGGCTACACCTTC. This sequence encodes CASSSNRGAGYGYTF.

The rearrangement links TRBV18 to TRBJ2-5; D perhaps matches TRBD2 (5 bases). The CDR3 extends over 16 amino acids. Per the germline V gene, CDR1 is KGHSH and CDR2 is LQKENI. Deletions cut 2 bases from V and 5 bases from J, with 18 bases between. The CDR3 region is CASSPMTGTVKETQYF. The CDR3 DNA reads TGTGCCAGCTCACCAATGACGGGAACGGTAAAGGAGACCCAGTACTTC.